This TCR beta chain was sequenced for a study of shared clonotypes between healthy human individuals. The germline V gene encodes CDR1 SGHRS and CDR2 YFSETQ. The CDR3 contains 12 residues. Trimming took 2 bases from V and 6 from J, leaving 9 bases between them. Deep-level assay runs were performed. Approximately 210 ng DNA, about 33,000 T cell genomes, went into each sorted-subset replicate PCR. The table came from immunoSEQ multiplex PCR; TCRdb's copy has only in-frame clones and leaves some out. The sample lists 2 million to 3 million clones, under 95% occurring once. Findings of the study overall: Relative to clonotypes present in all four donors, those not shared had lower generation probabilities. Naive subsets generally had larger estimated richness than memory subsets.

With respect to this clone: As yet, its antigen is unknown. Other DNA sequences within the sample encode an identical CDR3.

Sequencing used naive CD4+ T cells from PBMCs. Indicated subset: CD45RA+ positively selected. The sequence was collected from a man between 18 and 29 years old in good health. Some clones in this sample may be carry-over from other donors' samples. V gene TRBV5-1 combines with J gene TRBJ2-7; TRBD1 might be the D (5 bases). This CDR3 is CASSLGQGEQYF. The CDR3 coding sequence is TGCGCCAGCAGCTTAGGCCAGGGCGAGCAGTACTTC.